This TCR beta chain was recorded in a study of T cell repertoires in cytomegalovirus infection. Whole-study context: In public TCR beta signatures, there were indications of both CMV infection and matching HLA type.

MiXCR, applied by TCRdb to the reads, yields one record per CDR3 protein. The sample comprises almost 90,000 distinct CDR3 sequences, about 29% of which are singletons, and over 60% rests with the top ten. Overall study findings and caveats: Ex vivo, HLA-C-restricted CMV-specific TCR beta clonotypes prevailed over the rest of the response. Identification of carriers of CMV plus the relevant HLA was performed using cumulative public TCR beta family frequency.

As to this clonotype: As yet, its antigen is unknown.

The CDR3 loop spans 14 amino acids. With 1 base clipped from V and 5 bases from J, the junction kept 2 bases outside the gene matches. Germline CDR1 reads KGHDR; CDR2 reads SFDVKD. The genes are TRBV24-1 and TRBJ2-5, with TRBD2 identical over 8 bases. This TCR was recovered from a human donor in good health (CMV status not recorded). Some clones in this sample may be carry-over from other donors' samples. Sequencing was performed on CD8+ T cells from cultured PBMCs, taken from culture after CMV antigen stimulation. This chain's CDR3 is CATSDFRGGETQYF. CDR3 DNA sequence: TGTGCCACCAGTGATTTTCGGGGGGGGGAGACCCAGTACTTC.